A selection of T cell receptor beta chains follows, all from one sample in a study of shared clonotypes between healthy human individuals. The method was immunoSEQ multiplex PCR; TCRdb's version includes in-frame clones alone and lacks a portion of them. The sample carries about 1.5 million clones, approximately 98% recorded once. Input material: naive CD4+ T cells sorted from blood. Receptors were obtained from a man between 25 and 39 years old in good health. Each CDR3 is given with its conserved first and last residue. D genes are given only for firm matches. Where a row states a size, it is once, few, many or the class of an expanded clone; other rows omit it.

v_gene	abundance	d_gene	j_gene	CDR3aa	CDR3nt
TRBV4-1	once	.	TRBJ2-1	CASSQVAGAKQFF	TGCGCCAGCAGCCAAGTGGCCGGGGCTAAGCAGTTCTTC
TRBV7-9	.	TRBD2	TRBJ2-5	CASSLGGGAGQETQYF	TGTGCCAGCAGCTTAGGGGGAGGGGCAGGTCAAGAGACCCAGTACTTC
TRBV4-1	.	.	TRBJ1-1	CASSLFEGETEAFF	TGCGCCAGCAGCCTCTTCGAAGGGGAGACTGAAGCTTTCTTT
TRBV18	.	TRBD2	TRBJ2-3	CASSRGLVPDTQYF	TGTGCCAGCTCACGGGGACTAGTTCCAGATACGCAGTATTTT
TRBV7-3	.	.	TRBJ1-5	CASSEQLGQPQHF	TGTGCCAGCAGCGAACAGTTGGGGCAGCCCCAGCATTTT
TRBV15	.	.	TRBJ1-5	CATSGTDQPQHF	TGTGCCACCAGCGGCACGGATCAGCCCCAGCATTTT
TRBV27	once	TRBD1	TRBJ2-6	CAAGRRDRVSSGANVLTF	TGTGCCGCAGGTAGACGGGACAGGGTCAGCTCTGGGGCCAACGTCCTGACTTTC
TRBV6-4	.	.	TRBJ2-7	CASSEGIAETYEQYF	TGTGCCAGCAGTGAGGGGATAGCGGAGACCTACGAGCAGTACTTC
TRBV2	once	.	TRBJ2-1	CASYSGVFNEQFF	TGTGCCAGCTACTCAGGGGTCTTCAATGAGCAGTTCTTC
TRBV18	.	TRBD1	TRBJ2-7	CASSPVDREHEQYF	TGTGCCAGCTCACCTGTGGACAGGGAGCACGAGCAGTACTTC
TRBV11-1	.	TRBD1	TRBJ2-2	CASSLLGQANTGELFF	TGTGCCAGCAGCTTACTGGGACAGGCGAACACCGGGGAGCTGTTTTTT
TRBV7-2	.	.	TRBJ2-7	CASSLARLYEQYF	TGTGCCAGCAGCTTAGCGCGGTTATACGAGCAGTACTTC
TRBV27	.	.	TRBJ2-7	CASSLPGGEQYF	TGTGCCAGCAGTCTTCCCGGGGGCGAGCAGTACTTC
TRBV19	once	.	TRBJ1-3	CASTPDHSGNTIYF	TGTGCCAGTACCCCCGATCACTCTGGAAACACCATATATTTT
TRBV4-1	.	.	TRBJ2-5	CASSQGALIARLETQYF	TGCGCCAGCAGCCAAGGGGCCTTAATAGCGAGATTGGAGACCCAGTACTTC
TRBV6-1	.	.	TRBJ2-1	CASSENAGSDEQFF	TGTGCCAGCAGTGAAAACGCGGGGAGTGATGAGCAGTTCTTC
TRBV28	.	.	TRBJ2-2	CASSLWRGNTGELFF	TGTGCCAGCAGTTTGTGGAGGGGGAACACCGGGGAGCTGTTTTTT
TRBV28	.	.	TRBJ1-1	CASSSHRVEAFF	TGTGCCAGCAGTTCCCACAGGGTTGAAGCTTTCTTT
TRBV18	.	.	TRBJ2-7	CASSPPTTVYEQYF	TGTGCCAGCTCACCACCGACTACAGTCTACGAGCAGTACTTC
TRBV7-2	.	TRBD1	TRBJ1-2	CASSLTGQNYGYTF	TGTGCCAGCAGCTTAACGGGACAGAACTATGGCTACACCTTC
TRBV18	.	.	TRBJ2-7	CASSPGSLSYEQYF	TGTGCCAGCTCACCAGGATCCCTCTCCTACGAGCAGTACTTC
TRBV4-1	.	.	TRBJ2-7	CASSQDRGEQYF	TGCGCCAGCAGCCAAGATCGGGGGGAGCAGTACTTC
TRBV18	.	.	TRBJ2-7	CASSPTAYEQYF	TGTGCCAGCTCACCCACAGCCTACGAGCAGTACTTC
TRBV28	.	.	TRBJ2-2	CASSNGGGDTGELFF	TGTGCCAGCAGCAACGGCGGTGGGGACACCGGGGAGCTGTTTTTT
TRBV11-3	.	.	TRBJ2-1	CASSFRSGDEQFF	TGTGCCAGCAGCTTCCGAAGCGGCGATGAGCAGTTCTTC
TRBV27	.	.	TRBJ2-7	CASSSAGTLSYEQYF	TGTGCCAGCAGTTCCGCAGGGACCCTCTCCTACGAGCAGTACTTC
TRBV7-9	.	.	TRBJ2-1	CASSLTPPGSVFF	TGTGCCAGCAGCTTAACTCCTCCAGGGTCGGTGTTCTTC
TRBV2	.	TRBD1	TRBJ1-4	CASSADRGDNEKLFF	TGTGCCAGCAGCGCGGACAGGGGGGACAATGAAAAACTGTTTTTT
TRBV5-1	.	.	TRBJ2-3	CARTLSTDTQYF	TGCGCCAGGACCCTCAGCACAGATACGCAGTATTTT
TRBV28	.	.	TRBJ2-7	CASSFYRLSSYEQYF	TGTGCCAGCAGTTTTTATCGGCTTAGCTCCTACGAGCAGTACTTC
TRBV5-1	.	.	TRBJ2-2	CASSLFSNTGELFF	TGCGCCAGCAGCTTGTTCTCCAACACCGGGGAGCTGTTTTTT
TRBV7-6	.	.	TRBJ2-7	CASSLGGYYEQYF	TGTGCCAGCAGCTTAGGGGGTTACTACGAGCAGTACTTC
TRBV27	.	TRBD1	TRBJ1-2	CASSLLTGGNYGYTF	TGTGCCAGCAGTTTATTGACAGGGGGAAACTATGGCTACACCTTC
TRBV2	.	TRBD2	TRBJ2-3	CASTSRLAAQYF	TGTGCCAGCACCTCCCGACTAGCTGCGCAGTATTTT
TRBV6-1	.	TRBD1	TRBJ1-5	CASSEYRGGKPQHF	TGTGCCAGCAGTGAATACAGGGGTGGTAAGCCCCAGCATTTT
TRBV6-1	.	.	TRBJ2-2	CASSVAGFTGELFF	TGTGCCAGCAGCGTGGCAGGGTTTACCGGGGAGCTGTTTTTT
TRBV14	once	.	TRBJ2-7	CASSQRATARLTYEQYF	TGTGCCAGCAGCCAGCGAGCGACAGCAAGATTAACCTACGAGCAGTACTTC
TRBV10-3	.	.	TRBJ1-5	CAISDLTGINQPQHF	TGTGCCATCAGTGATCTAACAGGGATCAATCAGCCCCAGCATTTT
TRBV6-6	.	TRBD2	TRBJ2-3	CASSYALAFSTDTQYF	TGTGCCAGCAGTTACGCACTAGCGTTTAGCACAGATACGCAGTATTTT
TRBV5-1	.	.	TRBJ2-2	CASSLELVRTGELFF	TGCGCCAGCAGCTTGGAACTAGTGAGGACCGGGGAGCTGTTTTTT
TRBV15	once	TRBD1	TRBJ2-7	CATQMRTGTYEQYF	TGTGCCACCCAGATGAGGACAGGGACCTACGAGCAGTACTTC
TRBV9	.	.	TRBJ1-5	CASSFKPDSHQPQHF	TGTGCCAGCAGCTTCAAACCCGACTCTCATCAGCCCCAGCATTTT
TRBV2	.	.	TRBJ2-7	CASSVSRGIYEQYF	TGTGCCAGCAGTGTGTCTCGGGGGATCTACGAGCAGTACTTC
TRBV9	.	.	TRBJ2-7	CASSVAPGGYEQYF	TGTGCCAGCAGCGTAGCCCCCGGCGGGTACGAGCAGTACTTC
TRBV2	once	.	TRBJ2-7	CASRQTAPSYEQYF	TGTGCCAGCCGACAGACAGCACCCTCCTACGAGCAGTACTTC
TRBV14	once	.	TRBJ2-5	CASSQGPPRFEETQYF	TGTGCCAGCAGCCAAGGCCCCCCTCGGTTCGAGGAGACCCAGTACTTC
TRBV2	.	TRBD1	TRBJ1-4	CASQDRGGATNEKLFF	TGTGCCAGCCAGGACAGGGGCGGGGCAACTAATGAAAAACTGTTTTTT
TRBV9	.	TRBD1	TRBJ2-2	CASSSRTGGFSTNTGELFF	TGTGCCAGCAGCTCCCGGACAGGGGGTTTCTCGACGAACACCGGGGAGCTGTTTTTT
TRBV6-6	.	.	TRBJ2-7	CASSFSGDRSPEQYF	TGTGCCAGCAGCTTCTCGGGGGATAGGTCACCCGAGCAGTACTTC
TRBV9	.	.	TRBJ2-1	CASSAGGSGSYNEQFF	TGTGCCAGCAGCGCCGGTGGTTCGGGATCCTACAATGAGCAGTTCTTC
TRBV6-1	.	.	TRBJ2-7	CASSLHGFSYEQYF	TGTGCCAGCAGTCTACATGGCTTCTCCTACGAGCAGTACTTC
TRBV29-1	.	TRBD2	TRBJ2-3	CSTGLAGAKTDTQYF	TGCAGCACCGGACTAGCGGGAGCGAAGACAGATACGCAGTATTTT